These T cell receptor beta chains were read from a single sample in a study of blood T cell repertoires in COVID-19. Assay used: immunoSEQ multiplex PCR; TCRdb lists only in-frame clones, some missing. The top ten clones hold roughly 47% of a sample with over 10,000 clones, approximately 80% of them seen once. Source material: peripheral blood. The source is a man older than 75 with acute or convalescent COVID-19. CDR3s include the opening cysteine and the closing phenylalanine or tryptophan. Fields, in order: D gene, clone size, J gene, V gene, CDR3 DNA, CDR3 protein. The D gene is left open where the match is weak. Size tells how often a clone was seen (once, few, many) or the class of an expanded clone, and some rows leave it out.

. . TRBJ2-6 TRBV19 TGTGCCACCCAACAGGGCTCTGGGGCCAACGTCCTGACTTTC CATQQGSGANVLTF
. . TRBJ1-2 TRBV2 TGTGCCAGCAGTGGCCGGGGTTCTTTTGGCTACACCTTC CASSGRGSFGYTF
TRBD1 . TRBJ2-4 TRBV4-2 TGTGCCAGCAGCCAAAGACAGGGCGTTGTAGCCAAAAACATTCAGTACTTC CASSQRQGVVAKNIQYF
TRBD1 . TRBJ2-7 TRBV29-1 TGCAGCATCTACGGGACAGACTACGAGCAGTACTTC CSIYGTDYEQYF
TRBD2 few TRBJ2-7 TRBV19 TGTGCCAGTAGGTCTAGCGGGGATTACGAGCAGTACTTC CASRSSGDYEQYF
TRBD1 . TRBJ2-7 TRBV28 TGTGCCAGCAGTCAATCCGGGACAGGGGGCGCCGAGCAGTACTTC CASSQSGTGGAEQYF
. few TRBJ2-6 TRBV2 TGTGCCAGCACGGGGTCTGGGGCCAACGTCCTGACTTTC CASTGSGANVLTF
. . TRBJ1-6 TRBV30 TGTGCCTGGAGTCGGAGCTCCTATAATTCACCCCTCCACTTT CAWSRSSYNSPLHF
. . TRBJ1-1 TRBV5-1 TGCGCCAGCAGCTTGTTTGGGGGCAGGTTACGTAGCACTGAAGCTTTCTTT CASSLFGGRLRSTEAFF
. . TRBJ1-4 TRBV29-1 TGCAGCGGATCCGGGGTTAATGAAAAACTGTTTTTT CSGSGVNEKLFF
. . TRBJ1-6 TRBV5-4 TGTGCCAGCAGCCCCGGGCGGGGTTCACCCCTCCACTTT CASSPGRGSPLHF
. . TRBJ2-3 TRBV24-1 TGTGCCACCAGTGGTGGGGCTACTAGCACAGATACGCAGTATTTT CATSGGATSTDTQYF
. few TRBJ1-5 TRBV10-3 TGTGCCACCTCAGTGGTAAATCAGCCCCAGCATTTT CATSVVNQPQHF
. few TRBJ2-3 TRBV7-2 TGTGCCAGCAGCCCGGGTCTCATCGGGACAGATACGCAGTATTTT CASSPGLIGTDTQYF
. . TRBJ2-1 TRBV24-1 TGTGCCACCAGTGACCCCGGGGGGCGGGAAGACAATGAGCAGTTCTTC CATSDPGGREDNEQFF
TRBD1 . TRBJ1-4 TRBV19 TGTGCCAGTAGTACCACAGGGACAGCCAATGAAAAACTGTTTTTT CASSTTGTANEKLFF
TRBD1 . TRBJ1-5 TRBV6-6 TGTGCCACCGCCCCGGGACAGGATCAGCCCCAGCATTTT CATAPGQDQPQHF
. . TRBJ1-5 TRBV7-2 TGTGCCAGCAGCTTCAGGGATAGCAATCAGCCCCAGCATTTT CASSFRDSNQPQHF
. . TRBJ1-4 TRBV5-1 TGCGCCAGCAGCTTGCGGGGTAGGGAGGAAAAACTGTTTTTT CASSLRGREEKLFF
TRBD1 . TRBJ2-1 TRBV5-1 TGCGCCAGCAGCCTATGGGGACAGGGGACTAATGAGCAGTTCTTC CASSLWGQGTNEQFF
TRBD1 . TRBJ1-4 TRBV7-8 TGTGCCAGCAGCTCATTGGGGGGACAGGGGCAAGAAAAACTGTTTTTT CASSSLGGQGQEKLFF
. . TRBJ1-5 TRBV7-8 TGTGCCAGCAGCGGCTCAGGAGGGGGGGGAAATCAGCCCCAGCATTTT CASSGSGGGGNQPQHF
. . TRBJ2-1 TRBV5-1 TGCGCCAGCAGCTTGCGAGCTACCGAGCAGTTCTTC CASSLRATEQFF
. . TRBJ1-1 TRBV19 TGTGCCAGTAGTTTCCCCCGGGGGACGGGGAACACTGAAGCTTTCTTT CASSFPRGTGNTEAFF
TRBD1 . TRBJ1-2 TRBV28 TGTGCCAGCAGTATAGGGGGCAATAACTATGGCTACACCTTC CASSIGGNNYGYTF
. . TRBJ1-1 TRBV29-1 TGCAGCGTTGGGGCCGAAGGCACTGAAGCTTTCTTT CSVGAEGTEAFF
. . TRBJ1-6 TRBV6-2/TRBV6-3 TGTGCCAGCAGTTACTCACAGGACGGAGCCTCACCCCTCCACTTT CASSYSQDGASPLHF
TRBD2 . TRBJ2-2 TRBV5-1 TGCGCCAGCAGCTTGGTAGCGGGGGCGACCGGGGAGCTGTTTTTT CASSLVAGATGELFF
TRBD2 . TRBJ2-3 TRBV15 TGTGCCACCACCGAAGGCGGGGGATACACAGATACGCAGTATTTT CATTEGGGYTDTQYF
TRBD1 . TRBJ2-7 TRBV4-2 TGTGCCAGCAGCCAAAATATGCTGGGACAGGTCGATACCAGCTCCTACGAGCAGTACTTC CASSQNMLGQVDTSSYEQYF
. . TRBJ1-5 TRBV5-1 TGCGCCAGCAGCTTGTCGGGGGGTAGCAATCAGCCCCAGCATTTT CASSLSGGSNQPQHF
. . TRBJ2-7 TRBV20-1 TGCAGTGCTAGCCCCAGGGAAGGGCAGTACTTC CSASPREGQYF
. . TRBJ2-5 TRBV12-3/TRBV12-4 TGTGCCAGCAGTTTACGGGGGGAGACCCAGTACTTC CASSLRGETQYF
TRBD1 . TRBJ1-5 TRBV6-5 TGTGCCAGCAGTTCCGGGACAGGGAGGAATCAGCCCCAGCATTTT CASSSGTGRNQPQHF
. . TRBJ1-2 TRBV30 TGTGCCTGGAGTGGGGGGGGTAACTATGGCTACACCTTC CAWSGGGNYGYTF
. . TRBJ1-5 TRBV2 TGTGCCAGCAGTGAAGGTATAATAGGAGGGTTTAATCAGCCCCAGCATTTT CASSEGIIGGFNQPQHF
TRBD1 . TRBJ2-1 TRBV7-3 TGTGCCAGCAGCTTACAAGGGACAGAAAACAATGAGCAGTTCTTC CASSLQGTENNEQFF
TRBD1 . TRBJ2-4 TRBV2 TGTGCCAGCCGACAGGGAGCGGAAAACATTCAGTACTTC CASRQGAENIQYF
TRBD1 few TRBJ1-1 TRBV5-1 TGCGCCAGCAGACGAAGACAGGGAGGCAGACCGGAAGCTTTCTTT CASRRRQGGRPEAFF
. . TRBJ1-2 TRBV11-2 TGTGCCAGCAGCTTAGACGCGGGGGGAGACTATGGCTACACCTTC CASSLDAGGDYGYTF
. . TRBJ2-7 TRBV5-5 TGTGCCAGCAGCTGGGGCACAGGGATTGGCGAGCAGTACTTC CASSWGTGIGEQYF
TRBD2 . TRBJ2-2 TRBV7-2 TGTGCCATACCGCAGGCTAGCGGATTCACCGGGGAGCTGTTTTTT CAIPQASGFTGELFF
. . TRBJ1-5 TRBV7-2 TGTGCCAGCAGCCCAAATACGGGAGAGCCCCAGCATTTT CASSPNTGEPQHF
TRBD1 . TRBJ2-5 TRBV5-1 TGCGCCAGCAGCTTGGGGGACAGGGGGCAAGAGACCCAGTACTTC CASSLGDRGQETQYF